This T cell receptor (beta chain) was documented in a study of CD39 and CD103 CD8 tumor-infiltrating T cells (dated by TCRdb to about 2018). Describing the broader study: An HPV-positive HNSCC, an HPV-negative HNSCC, an ovarian cancer and a melanoma patient were represented in the repertoire comparisons shown. TCRbeta CDR3 deep sequencing compared repertoires of CD8 TIL subsets defined by CD103 and CD39 with peripheral memory CD8 T cells. On the study overall, not on this receptor specifically: DP CD8 TILs appeared to be more oligoclonal than DN and SP CD8 TILs and blood memory CD8 T cells, with 56-86% covered by the top 30 clonotypes. Clonotypes from DN TILs largely overlapped with peripheral memory CD8 repertoires, while clonotypes from DP TILs were only rarely found in blood or uninvolved lymph node.

At the time samples were collected, the patients were not on therapy, although their prior treatments varied from chemotherapy, radiotherapy, surgery and immunotherapy to none at all. After thawing, cells were enriched for T lymphocytes using a negative-selection kit, with EpCAM beads added for tumor-infiltrating lymphocytes. For the CD8 TIL subsets, CD3+CD4-CD8+CD45RA- cells were FACS-sorted and divided into DN, SP and DP based on their expression of CD39 and CD103. After mincing, tumor specimens underwent a 1 h digestion with hyaluronidase, collagenase and DNase, and were then filtered, enriched by Ficoll and cryopreserved. On a FACSAria II, each population was sorted to approximately 99% purity, and the resulting cell pellets were frozen for TCR sequencing with no culture step. A word on this clone: It lacks a known antigen. No clone much larger than this one lies a single base away; base qualities are absent.

For each subset, between about 9,500 and 110,000 sorted cells were used for genomic DNA extraction with the DNeasy Blood and Tissue Kit. TCRbeta V-J or V-D-J regions were sequenced and mapped by the immunoSEQ service, with coverage above 10x per sample. The authors processed their data as follows. Analysis was restricted to productive rearrangements exported from the immunoSEQ Analyzer platform, and clonality was assessed using the 500 most abundant clones. To quantify how much repertoires overlapped between populations, both the Morisita-Horn similarity index and the Jaccard index were used. In 5 to 7 cancer patients, Morisita-Horn similarity was measured between the TCR repertoires of CD8 T-cell subsets. In its TCRdb copy, this immuneACCESS table keeps in-frame sequences only and misses some clones. Where compared with another copy, unresolved V genes explain less than half of these, and the others have no known cause. V and J calls and clone size come straight from that table; D and trimming were deduced from the DNA. The sample table holds approximately 2,500 clones, of which 72% were seen once. The top ten constitute under 15% of the sample.

The TCR originated in a human donor with head and neck squamous cell carcinoma. The material sequenced was CD39- CD103- CD8+ T cells sorted from the tumor. Read against the paper, the sample's cell subset or site label means: CD103-CD39- double-negative CD45RA- CD8 T cells.

The nucleotide sequence is TGCGCCAGCAGCCTAGGGACCGGGGAGCTGTTTTTT. The encoded protein is CASSLGTGELFF. The rearrangement joined TRBV10-1 to TRBJ2-2; the D gene cannot be named for sure. The germline V gene encodes CDR1 WNHNN and CDR2 SYGVQD (reference sequence). V is clipped by 6 bases and J by 5 bases, and the sequence between their germline boundaries is 7 bases long. The CDR3 has 12 amino acids, counting the end cysteine and phenylalanine. The CDR3 DNA has 36 bases and is translated from base 1.